This T cell receptor beta chain stems from a study of CD8 T cells in Susac syndrome. When the RNA was reverse transcribed, random hexamers were used with an input of roughly 0.45 to 1 ug. TCRdb independently ran MiXCR on the immunoSEQ multiplex PCR reads; one entry per CDR3 protein. The data show a few hundred thousand distinct CDR3 sequences, about 91% seen once. This CDR3 has 13 residues. Trimming removed 1 base at V and 6 bases at J, with 9 bases between. Germline V gene data show CDR1 as SEHNR and CDR2 as FQNEAQ (reference sequence). The TCR sequence derives from a human donor with multiple sclerosis. This sequence joins TRBV7-9 and TRBJ1-2, with D possibly being TRBD1 (6 bases). The specimen was CD8+ T cells from PBMCs. CDR3 loop: CASSLEGGDGYTF. As DNA, the CDR3 is TGTGCCAGCAGCTTAGAGGGGGGCGATGGCTACACCTTC.